Below, 15 T cell receptor beta chains from the same sample are listed, as sequenced in a study of OX40 agonist ivuxolimab in advanced cancers. The method was the immunoSEQ multiplex PCR assay. The clones in this table, taken by TCRdb from immuneACCESS, are in-frame only. Not every clone is retained; where verified, under half of the shortfall comes from an unresolved V gene, and the cause of the rest is unknown. The sample records 95,000 or so clones, just over 90% of which are singletons. The ten largest make up roughly 0.5% of the sample. The sample consisted of CD4+ or CD8+ T cells sorted from blood, taken in a trial of the OX40 agonist ivuxolimab. The origin of the receptors is an adult with an advanced solid tumor such as melanoma, head and neck, liver or kidney cancer.

The chain combines TRBV6-1 with TRBJ1-2; D call uncertain. Germline V gene data show CDR1 as MNHNS and CDR2 as SASEGT. The CDR3 is 15 residues long. Trimming removed 2 bases from V and 1 base from J, with 11 bases in between. The CDR3 bases are TGTGCCAGCAGTGAATTAGATGGGCTTAACTATGGCTACACCTTC. It is translated as CASSELDGLNYGYTF.

About this clone: The sample has other DNA sequences that encode this CDR3 too. The gene calls are TRBV5-1 and TRBJ1-2; no reliable D call. Germline CDR1 is SGHRS and CDR2 is YFSETQ. The CDR3 is made up of 15 amino acids. Trimming took off 0 bases at V and 2 bases at J, with 11 bases between the two ends. CDR3: CASSLAGLGNYGYTF. In nucleotides, the CDR3 is TGCGCCAGCAGCTTGGCGGGGTTGGGGAACTATGGCTACACCTTC.

This sequence joins TRBV13 and TRBJ1-2; D remains ambiguous. V was cut by 5 bases and J by 4 bases, with 11 bases left in between. The germline V gene has CDR1 PRHDT and CDR2 FYEKMQ (reference sequence). CDR3 size: 13 residues. The CDR3 region is CASSHNPSYGYTF. The CDR3 DNA sequence: TGTGCCAGCAGCCACAACCCATCCTATGGCTACACCTTC.

This rearrangement joins TRBV6-1 to TRBJ2-2, with D hard to call. Germline V gene sequence: CDR1 MNHNS, CDR2 SASEGT. The CDR3 runs to 12 residues. Deletions cut 7 bases from V and 7 bases from J, with 10 bases between. The CDR3 loop reads CASTFAGGELFF. The CDR3 DNA follows: TGTGCCAGCACCTTCGCCGGCGGGGAGCTGTTTTTT.

The CDR3 reads CASSFGWGASTDTQYF. The DNA for the CDR3 is TGTGCCAGCAGCTTTGGGTGGGGTGCTAGCACAGATACGCAGTATTTT. The chain uses TRBV11-2 and TRBJ2-3; D unclear. V was pared by 3 bases and J by 0 bases, with 13 bases between. The CDR3 sequence is 16 residues long. Germline assignment: CDR1 SGHAT and CDR2 FQNNGV.

The gene calls are TRBV7-3 and TRBJ2-3; TRBD2 matches 8 bases. V shed 4 bases and J 8 bases; nucleotides not matched to a gene: 11. CDR3 length: 15 residues. Germline V gene sequence: CDR1 SGHTA, CDR2 FQGTGA. DNA for the CDR3: TGTGCCAGCAGCTCCCAAGCGGGGGAATCGGGTACGCAGTATTTT. Protein product: CASSSQAGESGTQYF.

V gene TRBV5-1 combines with J gene TRBJ2-7, with D perhaps TRBD1 or TRBD2 (6 bases each). The germline V and J ends were trimmed by 4 bases and 2 bases, with 13 bases remaining between them. The CDR3 contains 14 residues. CDR1 SGHRS and CDR2 YFSETQ come from the germline V gene. CDR3 bases: TGCGCCAGCAGCAGGGGGGCGGAAGCCTACGAGCAGTACTTC. Its translation is CASSRGAEAYEQYF.

V usage is TRBV18 and J usage is TRBJ2-2, with D perhaps matching TRBD2 (5 bases). From germline, CDR1 is KGHSH and CDR2 LQKENI. Trimming cost V 2 bases and J 0 bases, with 10 bases left between them. CDR3 length: 16 residues. The CDR3 DNA reads TGTGCCAGCTCACCATTTGAGGGTTCGAACACCGGGGAGCTGTTTTTT. Translating gives CASSPFEGSNTGELFF.

V gene TRBV11-2 combines with J gene TRBJ1-2, with D possibly TRBD1 on 5 matching bases. Per the germline V gene, CDR1 is SGHAT and CDR2 is FQNNGV. The V end lost 5 bases, the J end lost 8 bases, and 15 bases lay between the germline ends. CDR3 size: 13 residues. The CDR3 reads CASSRDSLWGYTF. The CDR3 DNA is TGTGCCAGCAGCCGTGACAGTTTGTGGGGCTACACCTTC.

This chain links TRBV9 with TRBJ1-2; perhaps TRBD1 as D (5 bases). The V end was cut by 0 bases, the J end by 8 bases, with 20 bases between. This CDR3 has 16 residues. Germline-derived CDR1 and CDR2 are SGDLS and YYNGEE. The DNA of the CDR3 is TGTGCCAGCAGCGTAGAGGGTGAGAGGGACGCCGAGGGCTACACCTTC. Amino acid sequence: CASSVEGERDAEGYTF. Looking up the rest from reference TRBV9 and TRBJ1-2 gives the full variable domain: DSGVTQTPKHLITATGQRVTLRCSPRSGDLSVYWYQQSLDQGLQFLIQYYNGEERAKGNILERFSAQQFPDLHSELNLSSLELGDSALYFCASSVEGERDAEGYTFGSGTRLTVV.

This rearrangement joins TRBV10-1 to TRBJ2-2, with 7 nucleotides matching TRBD1. This CDR3 contains 13 residues. V lost 9 bases and J lost 4; bases outside the gene matches: 5. Germline V lookup: CDR1 WNHNN, CDR2 SYGVQD (reference sequence). The CDR3 nucleotides are TGCGCCAGTAGGGGGCAAGGCACCGGGGAGCTGTTTTTT. Its protein product is CASRGQGTGELFF.

The J gene is TRBJ1-4, the V gene TRBV5-1; no definite D call. Trimming left V 0 bases short and J 6 bases short, with 15 bases between. The CDR3 is 16 residues long. The germline V gene encodes CDR1 SGHRS and CDR2 YFSETQ. The CDR3 spells CASSLDSMTLDEKLFF. The CDR3 bases are TGCGCCAGCAGCTTGGATTCTATGACACTCGATGAAAAACTGTTTTTT.

The rearrangement joins TRBV18 to TRBJ1-1; D gene ambiguous. Trimming took 3 bases from V and 1 from J, leaving 15 bases between them. Germline lookup yields CDR1 KGHSH and CDR2 LQKENI. The CDR3 loop spans 16 amino acids. Written as DNA, the CDR3 is TGTGCCAGCTCACCCAAACAACAAGGTGGGAACACTGAAGCTTTCTTT. It specifies CASSPKQQGGNTEAFF.

The chain uses TRBV19 and TRBJ1-2; D unclear. Germline V gene data show CDR1 as LNHDA and CDR2 as SQIVND (reference sequence). The V end lost 5 bases, the J end lost 4 bases, and 5 bases lay between the germline ends. The length of the CDR3 is 11 residues. DNA for the CDR3: TGTGCCAGTAGTCGACTCTATGGCTACACCTTC. It translates to CASSRLYGYTF.

The chain combines TRBV4-1 with TRBJ1-4; TRBD1 matches 9 bases. This CDR3 region has 15 residues. V dropped 3 bases and J dropped 5; count of bases not matched to a gene: 4. Looked up from germline, CDR1 is MGHRA and CDR2 is YSYEKL. CDR3 protein: CASSHRDRVNEKLFF. The CDR3 bases are TGCGCCAGCAGCCACCGGGACAGGGTGAATGAAAAACTGTTTTTT.